This TCR beta chain appears in the sequencing data of a study of cytomegalovirus exposure and HLA in healthy donors (TCRdb year 2017). Looking at the study overall: According to an earlier analysis of 587 of the donors, about 179 million T cells yielded 90 million to 130 million unique TCR beta sequences and 250 to 350 Gb of sequence data. Roughly 300 gigabases of sequencing data and tens of millions of unique TCR sequences were included in an early release covering several hundred HLA-typed donors. Of the roughly 430 genotyped donors, roughly 85% fell in the genetic ancestry cluster associated with self-reported Caucasian donors. The study was designed to test whether signatures of past pathogen exposure could be identified by cataloging public T cell receptors. The study profiled the T cell repertoires of hundreds of subjects by immunosequencing and related them to cytomegalovirus serostatus. Along with the roughly 670-subject first cohort, a separate validation cohort of about 110 different subjects was used. To predict cytomegalovirus infection status, the study brought together high-throughput TCR immunosequencing, statistical association of individual TCRs with disease status, and machine learning. A later analysis re-examined previously published TCR beta repertoires from just over 650 donors and added high-resolution HLA genotyping to investigate patterns of TCR occurrence. The later analysis used no new phenotypic data to find candidate immune exposures, relying instead on TCR beta sequences and their occurrence across donors. An earlier analysis of nearly 600 of the donors applied high-throughput TCR beta sequencing to assess whether each TCR beta V gene segment acted as functional or pseudogenic. Donor age, sex, ethnicity and CMV serostatus were collected together with the repertoire data. A later genetic analysis took genome-wide SNP genotypes for about three fifths of the 666 donors and used that subset as a discovery cohort. Every repertoire in the discovery cohort had been generated on one and the same sequencing platform. Both class I and class II loci were covered by HLA typing, at four-digit resolution. The number of typed donors differed by locus: roughly 629-640 for A, B, C, DRB1 and DQB1; roughly 510 for DQA1; roughly 600 for DPA1; and roughly 470 for DPB1. Because of strong linkage in the cohort, roughly five DR-DQ haplotypes were treated as single units for association and clustering. Across roughly 420 genotyped donors of the cohort, an average of approximately 240,000 unique TCR beta nucleotide sequences per donor were sequenced, and approximately 17% of those sequences were non-productive.

The library was obtained by the immunoSEQ multiplex PCR assay. For the multiplex PCR, a mixture combining 60 forward primers for TCR Vbeta segments and 13 reverse primers for TCR Jbeta segments was used. A multiplex PCR assay on genomic DNA amplified the CDR3 region of rearranged TCR beta genes. The Illumina HiSeq System was used to sequence the amplified TCR beta libraries as 87-base-pair reads. In the original analysis: A later analysis tallied about 77 million unique TCR beta chains across the 640 or so repertoires, and approximately 12 million of those chains were shared by two or more donors. Raw reads were error-corrected and collapsed into unique sequences with a nearest-neighbor algorithm that merged closely related sequences to remove PCR and sequencing errors. Alignment of CDR3 sequences to IMGT reference sequences was used to assign V, D and J gene segments. Each retained sequence needed at least a six-nucleotide match to both a V gene segment and a J gene segment. Rearrangements were classified as productive when the CDR3 lacked stop codons and remained in frame with V and J, and all other rearrangements were classified as non-productive. CDR3 was defined by IMGT convention, running from the second conserved V-encoded cysteine to the conserved J-encoded phenylalanine. In an earlier analysis of approximately 500 of the donors, sequences lacking an unambiguous match to a single V gene segment were excluded. An earlier analysis of several hundred of the donors called V segments functional above 56.7% productive rearrangements and segregating when the between-donor standard deviation exceeded 5%. To diagnose cytomegalovirus status from the catalog of TCR beta chain sequences, a statistical classification framework was built. In a later analysis, V and J genes were assigned by comparing TCR nucleotide sequences against IMGT/GENE-DB human TR gene sequences. A later analysis assigned CDR3 sequences and most-parsimonious VDJ recombination scenarios with the TCRdist pipeline. In a later analysis, each TCR beta chain was defined by its CDR3 amino acid sequence together with its V-gene family, and reads lacking a unique V-gene family were excluded. In a later analysis, fewer than 600 highly shared, low-generation-probability nucleotide sequences were removed to address suspected cross-contamination and a sequencing artifact. A later analysis calculated a clonal expansion index for each public chain from normalized within-repertoire ranks of inferred template counts. Generation probabilities in a later analysis came from a VDJ recombination model fitted to out-of-frame rearrangements, and those results were checked against IGoR. A later analysis scored TCR-TCR, TCR-HLA and TCR-CMV co-occurrence with hypergeometric tests, applying a repertoire-size bias correction to TCR pairs. A later analysis estimated false discovery rates by permuting HLA or CMV assignments 20 times. In a later analysis, co-occurring TCRs were grouped with DBSCAN, and TCRdist sequence similarity was added when clustering was performed within HLA-allele-positive subsets. For co-occurrence clustering, repertoires with fewer than 30,000 or more than 120,000 public chains were excluded, along with five repertoires with anomalous nucleotide sharing. This is the immuneACCESS table as TCRdb keeps it, with only in-frame sequences that have V and J called. A part of the clones is gone; compared with another copy, unresolved V genes explain less than half, and the rest is unexplained. The V and J calls and the clone size are those of that table, but D and trimming were determined from the DNA. The sample table contains 150,000 to 250,000 clones; only one count was recorded for around 78% of them. The ten largest clones capture about 1.9% of the sample.

The CDR3 contains 14 residues, cysteine and phenylalanine counted. Kept here is only the CDR3 DNA, which spans 42 bases and is read in frame from base 1. CDR1 and CDR2 are read off the germline V gene as MNHEY and SVGAGI. Cut back by 7 bases and 5 bases, the V and J ends lie 18 bases apart. Note on this clone: Its antigen is currently not known. No base qualities exist here, and no much larger clone lies one base off it.

Broad study findings and their caveats: Compared with equally common non-associated chains, HLA-associated TCR beta chains in a later analysis were more clonally expanded and had lower generation probabilities. Because HLA typing was missing for some donors at each locus, association tests included only the typed subset. Strong co-occurrence of HLA alleles, especially DR and DQ, made assigning TCR associations to individual alleles difficult. Broadly in line with IMGT annotations, most TCR beta V segments showed up in productive rearrangements about 87% or about 30% of the time in an earlier analysis of roughly 590 of the donors. In this cohort, only TCR beta chains were sequenced, and detectable features were limited by the absence of alpha or paired-chain data. Correlated functional status among segregating V segments might be attributable to linkage disequilibrium, but an unknown experimental factor could not be ruled out. A later analysis associated 16,951 TCR beta sequences with specific HLA alleles at a false discovery rate of 0.05. A further reported finding was that TCR beta sequences accurately predicted the HLA-A and HLA-B alleles for most subjects in the first cohort. Approximately 16 rarely observed V segments, including chromosome 9 orphons, were excluded from the earlier analysis of just under 600 of the donors because counts were too low. The presence/absence analyses assumed that sequencing depth was roughly uniform across donors, and that assumption may not be true. According to the authors, the approach could potentially be generalized to other disease states and immunological phenotypes. Some IMGT-functional V segments, including TRBV6-2 and TRBV6-3, could not be distinguished by the 87-base-pair reads and were therefore excluded. According to a later analysis, most CMV-associated TCR beta chains appeared to be HLA-restricted, and the HLA associations seemed to be driven largely by CMV exposure. According to a later genetic analysis, donors in an Asian-associated ancestry cluster had fewer N-insertions in productive TCRs than the roughly 660-donor mean. The classifier was reported to diagnose cytomegalovirus status with high specificity and sensitivity in both the original and validation cohorts. While some public TCRs were present in many individuals, most TCR sequences turned up only very rarely across donors. A cluster of highly shared sequence variants was judged likely to represent a technical artifact of the sequencing pipeline. The study listed 150 to 200 TCR beta chains as associated with cytomegalovirus. In a later analysis, TCR association rates were found to vary across HLA loci, with the most associated TCRs seen for DRB1 alleles and the fewest for HLA-C alleles. A later genetic analysis associated a missense DCLRE1C variant with V-gene and J-gene trimming of TCR beta chains, and an independent cohort replicated the association. The only immune exposure information available for the cohort was CMV serostatus. Three of the identified cytomegalovirus-associated TCR beta chains were confirmed in vitro to be specific for cytomegalovirus antigens. In a later analysis, several top co-occurrence clusters were reported to appear linked to parvovirus B19, influenza, CMV and Epstein-Barr virus.

In total, 630 or so healthy bone marrow donors made up the cohort. All cohort members were sampled while nominally healthy, although unrecorded immune exposures were likely present. The donor was CMV seronegative and was included in the group of a few hundred seronegative cohort members. Each donor provided a peripheral blood sample, and peripheral blood mononuclear cells were used for TCR beta sequencing. The Qiagen DNeasy Blood Extraction Kit was used to extract genomic DNA from the blood cell samples. This receptor was taken from a man aged 25-45 years in good health and CMV-seronegative. Material: PBMCs. This chain joins TRBV6-5 to TRBJ2-7; a tentative D call is TRBD2 (7 bases match). The DNA sequence is as follows: TGTGCCAGCATCCCGCGGGGGCTTAGGAACGAGCAGTACTTC. This is translated as CASIPRGLRNEQYF.